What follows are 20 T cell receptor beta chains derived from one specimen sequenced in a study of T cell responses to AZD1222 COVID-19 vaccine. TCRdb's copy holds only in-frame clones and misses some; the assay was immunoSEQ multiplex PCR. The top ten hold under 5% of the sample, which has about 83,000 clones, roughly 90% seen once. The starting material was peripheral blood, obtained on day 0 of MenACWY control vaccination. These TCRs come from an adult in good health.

The CDR3 protein is CASSLVQPNYGYTF. Written as DNA, the CDR3 is TGCGCCAGCAGCTTGGTACAGCCTAACTATGGCTACACCTTC. The rearrangement links TRBV5-1 to TRBJ1-2; D is uncertain. CDR1 is SGHRS and CDR2 is YFSETQ in the germline V gene. Trimming pared 0 bases from V and 0 bases from J, leaving 6 bases between. The CDR3 totals 14 residues.

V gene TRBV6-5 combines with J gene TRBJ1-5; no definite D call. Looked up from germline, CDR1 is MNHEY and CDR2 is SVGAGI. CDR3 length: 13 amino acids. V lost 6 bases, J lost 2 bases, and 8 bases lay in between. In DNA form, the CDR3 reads TGTGCCAGCAGCCAAAGTGGCAATCAGCCCCAGCATTTT. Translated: CASSQSGNQPQHF.

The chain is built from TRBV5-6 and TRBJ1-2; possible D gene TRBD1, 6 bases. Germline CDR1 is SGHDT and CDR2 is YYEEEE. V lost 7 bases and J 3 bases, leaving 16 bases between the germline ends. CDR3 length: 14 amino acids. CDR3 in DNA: TGTGCCAGCGCTGCGGGGGCCTTCGACTATGGCTACACCTTC. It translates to CASAAGAFDYGYTF.

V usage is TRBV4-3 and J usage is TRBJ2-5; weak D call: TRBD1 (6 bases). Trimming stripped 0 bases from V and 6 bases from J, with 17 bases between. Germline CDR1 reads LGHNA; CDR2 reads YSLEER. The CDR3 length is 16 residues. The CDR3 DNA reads TGCGCCAGCAGCCAAGATAATGGGGGCGCCAGAAAGACCCAGTACTTC. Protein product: CASSQDNGGARKTQYF.

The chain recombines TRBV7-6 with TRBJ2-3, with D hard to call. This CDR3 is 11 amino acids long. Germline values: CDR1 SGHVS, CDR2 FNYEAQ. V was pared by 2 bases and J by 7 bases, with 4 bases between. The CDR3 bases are TGTGCCAGCAGCTTACCCTATACGCAGTATTTT. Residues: CASSLPYTQYF.

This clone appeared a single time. The CDR3 DNA reads as TGTGCCAGCAGCTTAGCCGCGGGGACTGAAGCTTTCTTT. Translation gives CASSLAAGTEAFF. The J gene is TRBJ1-1, the V gene TRBV11-2; D remains unclear. The CDR3 has 13 residues. Deletions cut 1 base from V and 5 bases from J, with 8 bases between. Germline V gene lookup returns CDR1 SGHAT and CDR2 FQNNGV.

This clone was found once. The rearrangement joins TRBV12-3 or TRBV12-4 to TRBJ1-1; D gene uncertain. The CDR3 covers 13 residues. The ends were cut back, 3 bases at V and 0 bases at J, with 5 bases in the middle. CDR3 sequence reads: CASSLSVNTEAFF. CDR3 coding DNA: TGTGCCAGCAGTTTGTCCGTGAACACTGAAGCTTTCTTT.

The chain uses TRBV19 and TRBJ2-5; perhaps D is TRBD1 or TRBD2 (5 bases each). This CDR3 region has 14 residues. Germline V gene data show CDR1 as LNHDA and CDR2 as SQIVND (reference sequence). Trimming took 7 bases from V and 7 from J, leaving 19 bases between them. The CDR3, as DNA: TGTGCCAGTACTGGGACGGATCTTTCATGGACCCAGTACTTC. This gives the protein CASTGTDLSWTQYF.

The CDR3 loop is CASSTQGNEQYF. CDR3 nucleotides: TGTGCCAGCAGCACACAGGGTAACGAGCAGTACTTC. The chain has TRBV6-5 and TRBJ2-7, with D possibly TRBD1 on 6 matching bases. Trimming removed 6 bases from V and 5 bases from J, with 11 bases in between. Germline-derived CDR1 and CDR2 are MNHEY and SVGAGI. There are 12 residues in the CDR3.

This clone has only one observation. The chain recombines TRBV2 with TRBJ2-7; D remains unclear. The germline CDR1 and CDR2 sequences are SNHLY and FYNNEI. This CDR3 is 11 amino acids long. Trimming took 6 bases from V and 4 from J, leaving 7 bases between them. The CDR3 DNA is TGTGCCAGCAGCAACGGTTACGAGCAGTACTTC. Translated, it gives CASSNGYEQYF.

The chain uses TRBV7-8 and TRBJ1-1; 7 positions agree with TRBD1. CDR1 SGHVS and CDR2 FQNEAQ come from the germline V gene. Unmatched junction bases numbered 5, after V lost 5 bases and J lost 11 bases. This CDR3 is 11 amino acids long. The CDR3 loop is CASSPGTVAFF. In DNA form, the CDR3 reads TGTGCCAGCAGCCCCGGGACAGTGGCTTTCTTT. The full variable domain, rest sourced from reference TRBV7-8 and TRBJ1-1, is GAGVSQSPRYKVAKRGQDVALRCDPISGHVSLFWYQQALGQGPEFLTYFQNEAQLDKSGLPSDRFFAERPEGSVSTLKIQRTQQEDSAVYLCASSPGTVAFFGQGTRLTVV.

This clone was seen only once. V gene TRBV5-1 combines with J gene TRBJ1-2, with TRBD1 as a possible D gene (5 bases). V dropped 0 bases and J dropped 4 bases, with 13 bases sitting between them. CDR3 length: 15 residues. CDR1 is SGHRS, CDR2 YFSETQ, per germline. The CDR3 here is CASSLDREGIYGYTF. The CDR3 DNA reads TGCGCCAGCAGCTTGGATCGAGAGGGGATCTATGGCTACACCTTC.

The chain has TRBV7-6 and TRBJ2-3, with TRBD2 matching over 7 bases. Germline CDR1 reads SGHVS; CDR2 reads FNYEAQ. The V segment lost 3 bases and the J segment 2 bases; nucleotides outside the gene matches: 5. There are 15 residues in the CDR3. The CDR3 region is CASSFTSAYTDTQYF. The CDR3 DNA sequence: TGTGCCAGCAGCTTCACTAGCGCCTACACAGATACGCAGTATTTT.

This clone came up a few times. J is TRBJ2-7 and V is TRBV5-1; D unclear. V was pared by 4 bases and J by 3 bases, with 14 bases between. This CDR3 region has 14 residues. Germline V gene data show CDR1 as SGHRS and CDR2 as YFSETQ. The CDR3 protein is CASSLTRSIYEQYF. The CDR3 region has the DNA TGCGCCAGCAGCCTGACAAGGTCGATCTACGAGCAGTACTTC.

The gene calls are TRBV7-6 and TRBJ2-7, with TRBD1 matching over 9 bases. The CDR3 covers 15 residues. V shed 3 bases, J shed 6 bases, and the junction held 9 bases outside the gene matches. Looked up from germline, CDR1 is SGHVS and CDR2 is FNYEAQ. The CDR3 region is CASSLTGTGHAEQYF. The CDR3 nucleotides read TGTGCCAGCAGCTTGACCGGGACAGGGCATGCCGAGCAGTACTTC.

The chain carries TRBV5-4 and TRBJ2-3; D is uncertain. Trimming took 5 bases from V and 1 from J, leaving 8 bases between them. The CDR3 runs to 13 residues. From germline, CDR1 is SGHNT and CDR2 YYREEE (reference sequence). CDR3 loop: CASRSLGTDTQYF. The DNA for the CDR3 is TGTGCCAGCAGGTCTCTAGGCACAGATACGCAGTATTTT.

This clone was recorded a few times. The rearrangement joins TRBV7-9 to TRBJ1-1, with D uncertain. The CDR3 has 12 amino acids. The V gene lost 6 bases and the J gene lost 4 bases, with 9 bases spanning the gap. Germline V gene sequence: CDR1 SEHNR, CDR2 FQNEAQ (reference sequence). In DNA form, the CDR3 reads TGTGCCAGCAGTACCGGGAGCACTGAAGCTTTCTTT. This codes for CASSTGSTEAFF. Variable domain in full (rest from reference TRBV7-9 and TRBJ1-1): DTGVSQNPRHKITKRGQNVTFRCDPISEHNRLYWYRQTLGQGPEFLTYFQNEAQLEKSRLLSDRFSAERPKGSFSTLEIQRTEQGDSAMYLCASSTGSTEAFFGQGTRLTVV.

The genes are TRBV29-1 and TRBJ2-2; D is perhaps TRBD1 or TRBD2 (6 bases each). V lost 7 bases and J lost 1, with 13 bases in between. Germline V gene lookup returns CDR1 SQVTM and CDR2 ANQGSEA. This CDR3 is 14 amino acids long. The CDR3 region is CSALGGRNTGELFF. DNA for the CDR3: TGCAGCGCTCTGGGGGGCCGGAACACCGGGGAGCTGTTTTTT.

The CDR3 protein is CASSVGAGTGAYEQYF. DNA for the CDR3: TGTGCCAGCAGCGTAGGGGCCGGGACAGGGGCCTACGAGCAGTACTTC. V gene TRBV9 combines with J gene TRBJ2-7; 10 bases fit TRBD1. There are 16 residues in the CDR3. V dropped 0 bases and J dropped 2; count of bases not matched to a gene: 5. CDR1 and CDR2 (germline): SGDLS, YYNGEE.

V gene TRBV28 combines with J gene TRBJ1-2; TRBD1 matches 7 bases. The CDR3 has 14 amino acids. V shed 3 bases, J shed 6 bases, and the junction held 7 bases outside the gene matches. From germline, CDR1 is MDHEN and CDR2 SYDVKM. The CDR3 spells CASSFPMTGNGYTF. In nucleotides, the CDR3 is TGTGCCAGCAGTTTTCCCATGACAGGGAATGGCTACACCTTC.